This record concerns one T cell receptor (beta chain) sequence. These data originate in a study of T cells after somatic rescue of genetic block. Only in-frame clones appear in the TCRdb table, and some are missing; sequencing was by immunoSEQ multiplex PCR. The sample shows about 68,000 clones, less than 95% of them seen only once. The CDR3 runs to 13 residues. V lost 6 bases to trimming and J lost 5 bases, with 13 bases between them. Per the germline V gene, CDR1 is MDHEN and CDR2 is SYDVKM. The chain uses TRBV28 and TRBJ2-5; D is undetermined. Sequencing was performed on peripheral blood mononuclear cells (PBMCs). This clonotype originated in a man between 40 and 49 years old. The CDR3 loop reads CASRPGPRETQYF. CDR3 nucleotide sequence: TGTGCCAGCAGACCCGGCCCGCGGGAGACCCAGTACTTC. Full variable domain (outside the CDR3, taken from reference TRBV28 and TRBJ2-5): DVKVTQSSRYLVKRTGEKVFLECVQDMDHENMFWYRQDPGLGLRLIYFSYDVKMKEKGDIPEGYSVSREKKERFSLILESASTNQTSMYLCASRPGPRETQYFGPGTRLLVL.